What follows is one TCR beta chain and its context. The source of the sample is a study of blood T cell repertoires in COVID-19. Authors' analysis steps: Quantification of nucleated cells was approximated via reference gene primer amplification. Produced via immunoSEQ multiplex PCR; TCRdb's table is partial and in-frame only. V, J and clone size are taken as reported in that table, and D and trimming were inferred from the DNA itself. The data hold about 140,000 clones, with around nine tenths observed a single time. V was shortened by 6 bases and J by 2 bases, with 11 bases between the two germline ends. The CDR3 spans 13 residues.

The receptor comes from a human donor in a cohort sampled during active COVID-19. Sequencing was carried out using peripheral blood. The chain employs TRBV6-7 and TRBJ2-7, with a possible D match to TRBD1 (6 bases). TRBV6-7 is labeled an ORF, and its function is uncertain. The CDR3 DNA sequence: TGTGCCAGCAGGCGACAGGCCGCCTACGAGCAGTACTTC. Translating gives CASRRQAAYEQYF.